This T cell receptor (beta chain) was profiled in a study of blood T cell repertoires in COVID-19 (TCRdb year 2020). About the study as a whole: Samples covering the acute and convalescent phases of COVID-19 were provided by collaborators in the United States, Italy and Spain. The material from the prospective study consisted of cDNA or gDNA derived from T cells, B-cell-depleted T cells, or PBMCs. Samples were obtained from the ongoing ImmuneRACE study (first 160 participants) and from roughly 1,300 subjects provided by 6 global collaborators. A de-identified subject ID, COVID-19 status, age in years and sex were almost always included in the sample metadata. A freely available public database, intended as a resource for researchers studying the immune response to SARS-CoV-2, is where the repertoires were released. Subjects who had been exposed to COVID-19, were actively infected with it, or had recovered from it provided the deeply sampled blood TCRbeta repertoires that made up the dataset. HLA class I and class II types, where available, came from metadata supplied by the sample provider rather than from assay-based typing. Study-wide findings and limitations: How much clinical and demographic metadata was included differed by source and by participant, and the metadata was provided uncurated.

Participants in the prospective study were aged roughly 18 to 100 years, lived in about two dozen United States geographic areas, and enrolled through a virtual design. To assign participants to cohorts, the prospective study relied on clinical history that participants themselves reported in a screening survey and a study questionnaire. In the prospective study, mobile phlebotomists collected whole blood, serum and a nasopharyngeal or oropharyngeal swab from each participant. Prospective study participants could optionally give additional blood draws and questionnaires over an approximately 2-month period. Before DNA extraction, prospective study blood samples were shipped either frozen or at room temperature. Trimming accounts for 1 base at V and 6 bases at J, while the number of junction bases matched to no gene is 11. CDR1 and CDR2 (GTSNPN, SVGIG) derive from the germline V gene (reference sequence). Measured from the cysteine to the phenylalanine, the CDR3 is 16 residues long. The DNA shown is the 48-base CDR3, in frame from base 1.

Remarks on this clone: There is no known antigen for this receptor. No base quality values were provided; no much bigger clone lies one nucleotide off.

TCRbeta CDR3 regions were amplified from genomic DNA by means of the immunoSEQ Assay, a bias-controlled multiplex PCR. Per the authors' processing: The number of nucleated cells in each sample was estimated by amplification of reference gene primers within the assay. To quantify the absolute abundance of each unique TCRbeta CDR3 rearrangement, sequence reads were collapsed and filtered. For each sample, productive Simpson clonality was calculated by taking the square root of Simpson's diversity index across productive rearrangements. TCRdb retrieved this table from immuneACCESS and kept in-frame rearrangements only. Not all clones are present; in checked studies, unresolved V genes account for under half, and no reason is known for the remainder. V and J calls plus clone size are reproduced from that table; the DNA served to infer D and trimming. This sample comprises 150,000 to 200,000 clones, around 85% of them detected only once. The ten largest clones represent 5.6% of the sample.

The chain is made from TRBV30 and TRBJ2-1, and 8 bases in between align with TRBD2. The receptor was isolated from a woman aged 40 to 50 with acute COVID-19. Sequencing was done on a sample of PBMCs or T cells enriched from blood (not recorded which). The DNA sequence follows: TGTGCCTGGAGTGCACCGGGACTAGTCTCTAGCAATGAGCAGTTCTTC. This yields the protein CAWSAPGLVSSNEQFF.